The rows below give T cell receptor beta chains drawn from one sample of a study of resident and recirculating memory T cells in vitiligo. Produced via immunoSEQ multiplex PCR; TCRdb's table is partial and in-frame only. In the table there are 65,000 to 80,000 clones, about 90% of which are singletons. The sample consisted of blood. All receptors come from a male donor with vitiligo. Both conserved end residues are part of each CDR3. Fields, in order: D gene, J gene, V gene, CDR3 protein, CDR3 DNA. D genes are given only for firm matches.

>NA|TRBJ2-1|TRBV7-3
CASSSLSAGIYNEQFF
TGTGCCAGCAGCTCCCTGTCGGCGGGGATCTACAATGAGCAGTTCTTC
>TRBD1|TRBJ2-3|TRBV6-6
CASRPRGRSTDTQYF
TGTGCCAGCAGACCGAGGGGGCGTAGCACAGATACGCAGTATTTT
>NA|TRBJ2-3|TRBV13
CASRFSQWDTQYF
TGTGCCAGCAGATTCTCCCAGTGGGATACGCAGTATTTT
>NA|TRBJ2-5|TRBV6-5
CASSYSGGPETQYF
TGTGCCAGCAGTTACTCGGGGGGGCCAGAGACCCAGTACTTC
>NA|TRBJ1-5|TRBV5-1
CASSFQGTRDQPQHF
TGCGCCAGCAGCTTTCAGGGGACGCGGGATCAGCCCCAGCATTTT
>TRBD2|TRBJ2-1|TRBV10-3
CAIRAGVSNEQFF
TGTGCCATCAGGGCGGGAGTAAGCAATGAGCAGTTCTTC
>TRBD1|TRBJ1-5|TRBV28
CASSLSGRGDQPQHF
TGTGCCAGCAGTTTATCTGGCAGGGGGGATCAGCCCCAGCATTTT
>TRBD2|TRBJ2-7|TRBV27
CASSFHQVAGAEQYF
TGTGCCAGCAGTTTCCACCAGGTAGCGGGAGCGGAGCAGTACTTC
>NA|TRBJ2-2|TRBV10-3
CAISEGQGNTGELFF
TGTGCCATCAGTGAGGGGCAGGGGAACACCGGGGAGCTGTTTTTT
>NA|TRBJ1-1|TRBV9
CASSPTRQNTEAFF
TGTGCCAGCAGCCCCACCCGACAGAACACTGAAGCTTTCTTT
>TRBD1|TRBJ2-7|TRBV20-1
CSARGQYEQYF
TGCAGTGCCAGGGGACAGTACGAGCAGTACTTC
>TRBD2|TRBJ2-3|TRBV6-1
CASSETSGTYGTDTQYF
TGTGCCAGCAGTGAGACTAGCGGGACCTACGGCACAGATACGCAGTATTTT
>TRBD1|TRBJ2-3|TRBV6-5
CASRRQGPWLDTQYF
TGTGCCAGCAGGCGACAGGGGCCGTGGTTGGATACGCAGTATTTT
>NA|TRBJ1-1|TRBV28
CASSLAGYAEAFF
TGTGCCAGCAGTCTCGCCGGGTACGCTGAAGCTTTCTTT
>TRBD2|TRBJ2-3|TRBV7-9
CASRTSGSTDTQYF
TGTGCCAGCAGGACTAGCGGGAGCACAGATACGCAGTATTTT